These T cell receptor beta chains were read from a single sample in a study of T cell clonotyping in hematopoietic cell transplantation. Generated by immunoSEQ multiplex PCR, the TCRdb table keeps only in-frame clones and is missing some. The repertoire consists of 10,000 or so clones, with approximately 77% occurring once and the leading ten covering approximately 9%. This sample comprised PBMCs, obtained 30 days after allogeneic stem cell transplant. The receptors come from a female patient between 35 and 55 years old who had an allogeneic stem cell transplant from a related donor, so T cells may come from the graft donor. Some clones in this sample may be carry-over from other donors' samples. Both conserved end residues are part of each CDR3. Each record gives: CDR3 length, V gene, J gene, D gene, CDR3 protein. A D gene is named only where the DNA matches it firmly.

>13|TRBV7-9|TRBJ2-7|NA
CASSLAGAQEQYF
>12|TRBV11-3|TRBJ2-7|NA
CASSDTDYEQYF
>14|TRBV27|TRBJ2-7|NA
CASSIPGPSSEQYF
>15|TRBV7-9|TRBJ2-2|TRBD2
CASSSGLERTGELFF
>15|TRBV6-1|TRBJ2-7|TRBD2
CASSEEASGSYEQYF
>14|TRBV19|TRBJ2-1|TRBD2
CASSKWEGRFEQFF
>11|TRBV25-1|TRBJ2-7|NA
CASSDGYEQYF
>17|TRBV7-9|TRBJ2-3|TRBD1
CASSRAQGASSTDTQYF
>19|TRBV14|TRBJ2-1|TRBD2
CASSQASGLAGGSYNEQFF
>14|TRBV27|TRBJ1-4|NA
CASSLGGHNEKLFF
>14|TRBV7-9|TRBJ2-3|TRBD2
CASSGGGREDTQYF
>17|TRBV14|TRBJ1-4|NA
CASSPATRVATNEKLFF
>16|TRBV6-1|TRBJ2-1|TRBD2
CASSGLAGPFNNEQFF
>15|TRBV6-5|TRBJ2-1|NA
CASSYEAGSYNEQFF
>14|TRBV6-6|TRBJ2-5|TRBD1
CASSYVTGRETQYF
>15|TRBV6-1|TRBJ2-1|TRBD2
CASSESSGNYNEQFF
>15|TRBV5-6|NA|NA
CASSFLKGGDYEQYF
>16|TRBV7-2|TRBJ2-5|NA
CASSLELAVIQETQYF
>14|TRBV6-4|TRBJ2-2|NA
CASSATPGTGELFF
>15|TRBV6-5|TRBJ1-1|NA
CASSHWGAGLPEAFF
>15|TRBV19|TRBJ2-2|TRBD2
CASSSGSHGTGELFF
>14|TRBV5-6|TRBJ1-1|NA
CASSLPGEGTEAFF
>19|TRBV11-2|TRBJ2-3|TRBD2
CASSLDLDSGGARSDTQYF
>14|TRBV5-1|TRBJ2-7|NA
CASSPPKSAYEQYF
>14|TRBV30|TRBJ1-3|NA
CAWSVRGSGNTIYF
>14|TRBV13|TRBJ2-5|TRBD2
CASRISGSQETQYF
>13|TRBV29-1|TRBJ2-7|TRBD2
CSVGLAGGVEQYF
>15|TRBV15|TRBJ2-7|NA
CATSRAGTAIYEQYF
>15|TRBV29-1|TRBJ2-2|NA
CSVVGGALNTGELFF
>12|TRBV30|TRBJ1-2|NA
CAATSRNYGYTF
>14|TRBV9|TRBJ1-1|NA
CASSVDSLDTEAFF
>14|TRBV5-8|TRBJ1-5|NA
CASSLDGTYQPQHF
>18|TRBV30|TRBJ1-2|TRBD1
CAWSIKTGANNLGYGYTF
>12|TRBV27|TRBJ2-7|NA
CASSFGPYEQYF
>11|TRBV20-1|TRBJ2-7|NA
CSARLVHEQYF
>14|TRBV6-1|TRBJ1-3|NA
CASSEIMTGNTIYF
>17|TRBV13|TRBJ2-2|TRBD1
CASSLLLDRVNTGELFF
>11|TRBV11-3|TRBJ2-5|NA
CASGMQETQYF
>15|TRBV5-1|TRBJ1-5|NA
CASSLLGARNQPQHF
>14|TRBV4-1|TRBJ2-1|TRBD2
CASSTAGGSNEQFF
>14|TRBV19|TRBJ1-2|NA
CASSPGGVIYGYTF
>16|TRBV9|TRBJ2-1|TRBD2
CASSVGSSGRGNEQFF